The 19 T cell receptor beta chains reported below all come from one sample, sequenced in a study of T cell responses to AZD1222 COVID-19 vaccine. Libraries were prepared by immunoSEQ multiplex PCR; TCRdb keeps only in-frame clonotypes and omits some of them. The sample yields 140,000 or so clones, approximately 91% seen once. Material: peripheral blood, obtained 28 days after the second AZD1222 dose. The source is an adult who received the AZD1222 COVID-19 vaccine.

V usage is TRBV7-2 and J usage is TRBJ1-1; D uncertain. CDR1 and CDR2 (germline): SGHTA, FQGNSA. This CDR3 is built from 13 residues. V lost 2 bases to trimming and J lost 1 base, with 5 bases between them. The CDR3 here is CASSLYQNTEAFF. DNA for the CDR3: TGTGCCAGCAGCTTATATCAGAACACTGAAGCTTTCTTT.

The chain carries TRBV12-3 or TRBV12-4 and TRBJ1-5, with no clear D. V gave up 4 bases and J gave up 1 base, with 2 bases separating them. The CDR3 is 12 residues long. The DNA for the CDR3 is TGTGCCAGCAGTTGGAGCAATCAGCCCCAGCATTTT. Translating it yields CASSWSNQPQHF.

The rearrangement links TRBV14 to TRBJ2-7; D is unclear. V was clipped by 1 base and J by 2 bases, with 9 bases between them. The CDR3 has 14 amino acids. Germline values: CDR1 SGHDN, CDR2 FVKESK. The CDR3 loop reads CASSQGRATYEQYF. For the CDR3, the DNA is TGTGCCAGCAGCCAAGGCCGGGCGACCTACGAGCAGTACTTC.

This clone was seen a single time. The V call is TRBV2, the J call TRBJ2-7; a weak D match, TRBD2 (7 bases). The CDR3 totals 15 residues. V was clipped by 5 bases and J by 4 bases, with 18 bases between them. Germline V lookup: CDR1 SNHLY, CDR2 FYNNEI. CDR3 nucleotide sequence: TGTGCCAGCAGTCCCCTGGGGGGGGGCTTATACGAGCAGTACTTC. Its protein product is CASSPLGGGLYEQYF.

The chain joins TRBV2 to TRBJ1-3; a weak D match, TRBD1 (5 bases). The length of the CDR3 is 17 residues. V dropped 2 bases and J dropped 4 bases, with 18 bases sitting between them. Germline CDR1 SNHLY, CDR2 FYNNEI. The CDR3 is CASSERFIGAGGNTIYF. For the CDR3, the DNA is TGTGCCAGCAGTGAAAGGTTTATCGGGGCCGGAGGAAACACCATATATTTT.

The V and J genes are TRBV5-1 and TRBJ2-7; 7 bases are shared with TRBD2. In germline, CDR1 is SGHRS, CDR2 YFSETQ. The CDR3 has 14 residues. With 0 bases clipped from V and 4 bases from J, the junction kept 4 bases outside the gene matches. Written as DNA, the CDR3 is TGCGCCAGCAGCTTGGGACTAGCTACTTACGAGCAGTACTTC. Translated, it gives CASSLGLATYEQYF.

The chain joins TRBV11-2 to TRBJ2-5, with D tentatively TRBD1 or TRBD2 (6 bases each). This CDR3 is built from 16 residues. Deletions cut 1 base from V and 3 bases from J, with 15 bases between. The V gene's germline CDR1 is SGHAT and CDR2 FQNNGV. In DNA, the CDR3 is TGTGCCAGCAGCTTAGGGAGGGCCGGGGGCGAAGAGACCCAGTACTTC. This gives the protein CASSLGRAGGEETQYF.

The chain uses TRBV11-2 and TRBJ2-1; 8 bases line up with TRBD2. Trimming at V came to 6 bases and at J to 7 bases, leaving 11 bases not matched to a gene. This CDR3 spans 15 amino acids. Germline V gene sequence: CDR1 SGHAT, CDR2 FQNNGV. The CDR3 loop is CASRPGTSGKNEQFF. Here the CDR3 DNA reads TGTGCCAGCAGGCCCGGGACTAGTGGTAAGAATGAGCAGTTCTTC.

This rearrangement joins TRBV5-5 to TRBJ2-3, with TRBD2 identical over 7 bases. Germline V gives CDR1 SGHKS, CDR2 YYEKEE (reference sequence). Losses at the gene ends were 4 bases for V and 8 bases for J; bases not matched to a gene: 7. The CDR3 length is 13 residues. DNA for the CDR3: TGTGCCAGCAGCCGTGACTGGGAGGGTACGCAGTATTTT. Encoded protein: CASSRDWEGTQYF.

This clone was seen only once. This rearrangement joins TRBV9 to TRBJ1-5, with D maybe TRBD1 (5 bases). Per the germline V gene, CDR1 is SGDLS and CDR2 is YYNGEE. The CDR3 extends over 15 amino acids. Trimming removed 3 bases at V and 4 bases at J, with 14 bases between. In DNA, the CDR3 is TGTGCCAGCAGCGCTGGGTGGGCAGGGAATCAGCCCCAGCATTTT. Translated: CASSAGWAGNQPQHF.

The chain uses TRBV6-6 and TRBJ1-3; D remains unclear. V shed 6 bases and J shed 0 bases, with 12 bases lying between them. The V gene's germline CDR1 is MNHNY and CDR2 SVGAGI (reference sequence). This CDR3 has 15 amino acids. CDR3 in amino acids: CASSPRGSSGNTIYF. In DNA form, the CDR3 reads TGTGCCAGCAGCCCCCGTGGGAGCTCTGGAAACACCATATATTTT.

J is TRBJ1-1 and V is TRBV6-5; D may be TRBD1 (5 bases). This CDR3 is built from 14 residues. Germline V gene data show CDR1 as MNHEY and CDR2 as SVGAGI. Trimming took off 6 bases at V and 1 base at J, with 12 bases between the two ends. The CDR3 DNA is TGTGCCAGCAGGCTACATACAGGGAACACTGAAGCTTTCTTT. This codes for CASRLHTGNTEAFF.

The chain has TRBV4-1 and TRBJ1-5, with D unresolved. The CDR3 consists of 15 residues. Germline loops: CDR1 MGHRA, CDR2 YSYEKL. The V end was cut by 1 base, the J end by 0 bases, with 7 bases between. CDR3 region: CASSQAGDSNQPQHF. The CDR3 DNA follows: TGCGCCAGCAGCCAAGCAGGAGATAGCAATCAGCCCCAGCATTTT.

This clone appeared once. The chain has TRBV16 and TRBJ1-5; 7 bases agree with TRBD1. Trimming removed 3 bases from V and 7 bases from J; junction bases left unmatched: 12. The CDR3 is made up of 16 amino acids. Germline lookup yields CDR1 KGHSY and CDR2 FQNENV. The CDR3 region has the DNA TGTGCCAGCAGCCAGGACAGGTTGCCGGGAGGGCAGCCCCAGCATTTT. This sequence encodes CASSQDRLPGGQPQHF.

The chain carries TRBV11-2 and TRBJ2-5, with D possibly TRBD1 on 5 matching bases. The CDR3 is 12 residues long. V was pared by 5 bases and J by 5 bases, with 9 bases between. Germline assignment: CDR1 SGHAT and CDR2 FQNNGV. This CDR3 reads CASSRGRETQYF. The CDR3 coding sequence is TGTGCCAGCAGCAGGGGTAGGGAGACCCAGTACTTC. Variable domain in full (rest from reference TRBV11-2 and TRBJ2-5): EAGVAQSPRYKIIEKRQSVAFWCNPISGHATLYWYQQILGQGPKLLIQFQNNGVVDDSQLPKDRFSAERLKGVDSTLKIQPAKLEDSAVYLCASSRGRETQYFGPGTRLLVL.

The chain joins TRBV6-5 to TRBJ1-3; a possible D gene is TRBD1 (6 bases). Trimming pared 6 bases from V and 1 base from J, leaving 13 bases between. The CDR3 length is 15 residues. Germline V lookup: CDR1 MNHEY, CDR2 SVGAGI. CDR3 DNA: TGTGCCAGCAGACCTTGGGGGCAATCTGGAAACACCATATATTTT. This codes for CASRPWGQSGNTIYF.

The chain uses TRBV25-1 and TRBJ1-1, with D possibly TRBD1 on 5 matching bases. CDR3 length: 15 residues. Germline V CDR1 and CDR2: MGHDK, SYGVNS. The V end was cut by 4 bases, the J end by 3 bases, with 15 bases between. CDR3 sequence (DNA): TGTGCCAGCAGTGCCTTCCAGGGTATGGACACTGAAGCTTTCTTT. The encoded protein is CASSAFQGMDTEAFF.

The rearrangement joins TRBV6-5 to TRBJ1-1, with D perhaps matching TRBD1 (6 bases). Germline V gene lookup returns CDR1 MNHEY and CDR2 SVGAGI. The CDR3 consists of 14 residues. V was trimmed by 6 bases and J by 1 base, leaving 12 bases between them. The CDR3 coding sequence is TGTGCCAGCAGGATTCAGGGGAGGAACACTGAAGCTTTCTTT. As protein: CASRIQGRNTEAFF.

V and J are TRBV7-6 and TRBJ1-1; D is possibly TRBD1 (5 bases). Trimming took 7 bases from V and 1 from J, leaving 10 bases between them. The CDR3 runs to 13 residues. Germline V gene data show CDR1 as SGHVS and CDR2 as FNYEAQ. CDR3 protein: CASTRTGNTEAFF. In nucleotides, the CDR3 is TGTGCCAGCACCCGTACAGGGAACACTGAAGCTTTCTTT.